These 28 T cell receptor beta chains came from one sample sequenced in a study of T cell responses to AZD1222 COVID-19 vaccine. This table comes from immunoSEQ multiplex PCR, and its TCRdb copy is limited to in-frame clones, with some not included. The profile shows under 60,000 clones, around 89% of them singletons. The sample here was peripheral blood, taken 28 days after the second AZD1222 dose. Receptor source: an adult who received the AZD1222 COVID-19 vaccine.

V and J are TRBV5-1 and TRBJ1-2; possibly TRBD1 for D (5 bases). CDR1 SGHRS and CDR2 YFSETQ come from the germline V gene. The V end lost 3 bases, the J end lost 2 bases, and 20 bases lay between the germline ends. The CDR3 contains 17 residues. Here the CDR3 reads CASSWGRLGAQNYGYTF. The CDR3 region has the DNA TGCGCCAGCAGCTGGGGGAGGCTCGGGGCTCAGAACTATGGCTACACCTTC.

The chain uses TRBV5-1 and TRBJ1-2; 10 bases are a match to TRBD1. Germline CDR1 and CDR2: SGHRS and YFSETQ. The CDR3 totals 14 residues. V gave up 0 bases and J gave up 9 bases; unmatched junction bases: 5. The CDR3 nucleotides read TGCGCCAGCAGCTTGGAGTGGACAGGGGGTCGCTACACCTTC. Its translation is CASSLEWTGGRYTF.

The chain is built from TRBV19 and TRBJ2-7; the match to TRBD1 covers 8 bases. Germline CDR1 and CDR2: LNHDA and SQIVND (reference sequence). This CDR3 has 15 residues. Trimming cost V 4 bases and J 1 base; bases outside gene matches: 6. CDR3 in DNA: TGTGCCAGTAGTAGGAGAGGGACAGGATCCTACGAGCAGTACTTC. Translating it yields CASSRRGTGSYEQYF. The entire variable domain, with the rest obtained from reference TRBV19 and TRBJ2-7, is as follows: DGGITQSPKYLFRKEGQNVTLSCEQNLNHDAMYWYRQDPGQGLRLIYYSQIVNDFQKGDIAEGYSVSREKKESFPLTVTSAQKNPTAFYLCASSRRGTGSYEQYFGPGTRLTVT.

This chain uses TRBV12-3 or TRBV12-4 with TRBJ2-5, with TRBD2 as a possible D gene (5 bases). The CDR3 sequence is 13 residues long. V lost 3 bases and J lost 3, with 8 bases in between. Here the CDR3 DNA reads TGTGCCAGCAGTTTGTTACTAGAAGAGACCCAGTACTTC. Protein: CASSLLLEETQYF.

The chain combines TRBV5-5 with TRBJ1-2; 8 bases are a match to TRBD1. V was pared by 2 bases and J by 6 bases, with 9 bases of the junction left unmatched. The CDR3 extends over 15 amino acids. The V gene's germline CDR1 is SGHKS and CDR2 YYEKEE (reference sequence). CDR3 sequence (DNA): TGTGCCAGCAGCTTAGGTTGGGCAGGGGGCGATGGCTACACCTTC. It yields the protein CASSLGWAGGDGYTF.

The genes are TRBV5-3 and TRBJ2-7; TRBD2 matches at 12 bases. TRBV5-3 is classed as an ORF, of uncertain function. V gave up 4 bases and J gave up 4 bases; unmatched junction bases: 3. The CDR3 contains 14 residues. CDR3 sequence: CARSPGTSGYEQYF. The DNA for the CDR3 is TGTGCCAGAAGCCCCGGGACTAGCGGGTACGAGCAGTACTTC.

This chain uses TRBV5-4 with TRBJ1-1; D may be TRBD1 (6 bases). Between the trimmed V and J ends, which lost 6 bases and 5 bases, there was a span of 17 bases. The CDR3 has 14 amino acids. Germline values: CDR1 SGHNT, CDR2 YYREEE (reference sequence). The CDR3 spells CASTLRGRGTEAFF. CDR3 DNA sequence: TGTGCCAGCACCCTTCGGGGGAGGGGGACTGAAGCTTTCTTT.

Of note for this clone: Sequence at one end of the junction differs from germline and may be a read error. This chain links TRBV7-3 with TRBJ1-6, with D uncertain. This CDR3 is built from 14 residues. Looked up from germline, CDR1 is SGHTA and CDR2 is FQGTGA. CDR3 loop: CASSLRGNKSPLHF. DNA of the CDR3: TGTGCCAGCAGCTTACGAGGGAATAAGTCACCCCTCCACTTT.

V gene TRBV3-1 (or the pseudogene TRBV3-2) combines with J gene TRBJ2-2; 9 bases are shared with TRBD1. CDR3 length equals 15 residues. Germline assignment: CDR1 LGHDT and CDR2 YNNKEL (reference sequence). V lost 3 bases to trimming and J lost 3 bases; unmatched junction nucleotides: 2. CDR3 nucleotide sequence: TGTGCCAGCAGCCACGACAGGGGGTACACCGGGGAGCTGTTTTTT. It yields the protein CASSHDRGYTGELFF.

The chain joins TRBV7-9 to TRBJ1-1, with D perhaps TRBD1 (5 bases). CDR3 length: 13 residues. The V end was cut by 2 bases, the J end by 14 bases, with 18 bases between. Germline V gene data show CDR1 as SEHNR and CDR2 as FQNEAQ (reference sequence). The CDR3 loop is CASSLLAGEIKFF. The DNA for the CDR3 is TGTGCCAGCAGCTTATTGGCGGGGGAAATTAAATTCTTT.

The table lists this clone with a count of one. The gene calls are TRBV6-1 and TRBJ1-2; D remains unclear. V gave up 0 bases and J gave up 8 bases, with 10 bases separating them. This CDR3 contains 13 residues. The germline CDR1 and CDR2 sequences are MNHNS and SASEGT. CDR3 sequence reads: CASSEALGRGYTF. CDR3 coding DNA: TGTGCCAGCAGTGAAGCGCTGGGCCGGGGCTACACCTTC.

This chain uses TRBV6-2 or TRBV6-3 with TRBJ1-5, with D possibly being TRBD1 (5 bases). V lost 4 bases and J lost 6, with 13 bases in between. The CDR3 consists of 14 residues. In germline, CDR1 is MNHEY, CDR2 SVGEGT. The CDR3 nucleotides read TGTGCCAGCAGTTTACGGGGACCGGCTCAGCCCCAGCATTTT. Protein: CASSLRGPAQPQHF.

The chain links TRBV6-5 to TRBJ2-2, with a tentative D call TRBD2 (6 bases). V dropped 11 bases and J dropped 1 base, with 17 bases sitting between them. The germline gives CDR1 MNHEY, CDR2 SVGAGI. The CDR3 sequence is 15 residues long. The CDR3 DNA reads TGTGCCGTCTCGCTGGGCGGGGTGAACACCGGGGAGCTGTTTTTT. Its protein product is CAVSLGGVNTGELFF.

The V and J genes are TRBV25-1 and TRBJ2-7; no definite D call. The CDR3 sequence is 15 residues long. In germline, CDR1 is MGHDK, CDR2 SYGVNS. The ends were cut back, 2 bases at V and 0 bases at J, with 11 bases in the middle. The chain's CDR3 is CASSEPLGNSYEQYF. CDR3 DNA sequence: TGTGCCAGCAGTGAACCCCTGGGGAACTCCTACGAGCAGTACTTC.

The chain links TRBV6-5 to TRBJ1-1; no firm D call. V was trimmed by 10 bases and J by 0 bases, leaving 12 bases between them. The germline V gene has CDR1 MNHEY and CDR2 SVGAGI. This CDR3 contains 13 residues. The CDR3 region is CATAGRLNTEAFF. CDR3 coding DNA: TGTGCCACCGCGGGCAGGTTGAACACTGAAGCTTTCTTT.

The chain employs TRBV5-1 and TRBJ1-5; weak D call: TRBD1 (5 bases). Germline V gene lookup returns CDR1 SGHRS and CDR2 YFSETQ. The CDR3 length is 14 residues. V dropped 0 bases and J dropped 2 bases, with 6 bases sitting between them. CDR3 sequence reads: CASSLGGGNQPQHF. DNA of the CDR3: TGCGCCAGCAGCTTGGGGGGGGGCAATCAGCCCCAGCATTTT.

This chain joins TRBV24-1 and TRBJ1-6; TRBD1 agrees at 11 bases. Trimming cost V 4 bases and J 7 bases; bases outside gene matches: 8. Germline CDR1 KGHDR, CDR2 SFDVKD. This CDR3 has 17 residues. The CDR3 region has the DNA TGTGCCACCAGTGACTGGGACAGGGGGACGCCGAATTCACCCCTCCACTTT. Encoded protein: CATSDWDRGTPNSPLHF.

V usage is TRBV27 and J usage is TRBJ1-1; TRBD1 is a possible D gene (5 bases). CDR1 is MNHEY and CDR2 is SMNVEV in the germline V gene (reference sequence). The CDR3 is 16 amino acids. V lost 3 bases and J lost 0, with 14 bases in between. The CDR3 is CASSFGQGPMNTEAFF. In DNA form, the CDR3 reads TGTGCCAGCAGTTTCGGTCAGGGCCCCATGAACACTGAAGCTTTCTTT.

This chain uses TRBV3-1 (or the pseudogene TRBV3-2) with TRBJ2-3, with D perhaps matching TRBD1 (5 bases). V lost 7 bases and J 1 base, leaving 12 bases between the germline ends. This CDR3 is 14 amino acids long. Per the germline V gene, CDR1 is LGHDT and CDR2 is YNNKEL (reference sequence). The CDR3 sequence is CASMIPRGTDTQYF. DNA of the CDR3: TGTGCCAGCATGATACCCAGGGGCACAGATACGCAGTATTTT.

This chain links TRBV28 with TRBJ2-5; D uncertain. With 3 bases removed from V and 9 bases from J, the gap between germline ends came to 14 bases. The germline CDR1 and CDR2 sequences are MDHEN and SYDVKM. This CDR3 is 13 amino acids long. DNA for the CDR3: TGTGCCAGCAGTTTTGAACAAAGGAAGGCCCAGTACTTC. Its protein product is CASSFEQRKAQYF. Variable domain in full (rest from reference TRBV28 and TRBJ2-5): DVKVTQSSRYLVKRTGEKVFLECVQDMDHENMFWYRQDPGLGLRLIYFSYDVKMKEKGDIPEGYSVSREKKERFSLILESASTNQTSMYLCASSFEQRKAQYFGPGTRLLVL.

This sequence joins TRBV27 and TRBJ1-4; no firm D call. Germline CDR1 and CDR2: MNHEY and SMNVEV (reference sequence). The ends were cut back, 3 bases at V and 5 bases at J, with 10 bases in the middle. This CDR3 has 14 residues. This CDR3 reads CASSFAGNNEKLFF. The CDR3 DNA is TGTGCCAGCAGTTTTGCGGGGAACAATGAAAAACTGTTTTTT.

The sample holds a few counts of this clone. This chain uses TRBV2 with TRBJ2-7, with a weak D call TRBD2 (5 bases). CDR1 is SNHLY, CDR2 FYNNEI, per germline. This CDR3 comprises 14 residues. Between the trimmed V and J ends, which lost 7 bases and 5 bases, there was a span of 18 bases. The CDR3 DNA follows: TGTGCCAGCACTGGATTGAGGGAAATCGACGAGCAGTACTTC. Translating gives CASTGLREIDEQYF.

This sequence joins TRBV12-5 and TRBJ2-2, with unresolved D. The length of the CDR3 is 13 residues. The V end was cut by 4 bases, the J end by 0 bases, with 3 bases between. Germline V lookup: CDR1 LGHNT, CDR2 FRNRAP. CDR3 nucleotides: TGTGCTAGTGGTTCATCGAACACCGGGGAGCTGTTTTTT. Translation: CASGSSNTGELFF.

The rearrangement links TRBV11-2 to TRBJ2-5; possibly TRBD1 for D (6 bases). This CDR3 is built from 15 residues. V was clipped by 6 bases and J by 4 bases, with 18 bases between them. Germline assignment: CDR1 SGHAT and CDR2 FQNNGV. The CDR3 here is CASRSLRGTGETQYF. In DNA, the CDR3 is TGTGCCAGCAGGTCCCTCAGGGGAACCGGAGAGACCCAGTACTTC.

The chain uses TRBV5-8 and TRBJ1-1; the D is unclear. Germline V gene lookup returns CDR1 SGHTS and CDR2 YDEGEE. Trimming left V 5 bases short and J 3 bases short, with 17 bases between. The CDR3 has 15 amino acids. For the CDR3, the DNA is TGTGCCAGCAGACCACAGATGTGGCGGGACACTGAAGCTTTCTTT. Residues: CASRPQMWRDTEAFF.

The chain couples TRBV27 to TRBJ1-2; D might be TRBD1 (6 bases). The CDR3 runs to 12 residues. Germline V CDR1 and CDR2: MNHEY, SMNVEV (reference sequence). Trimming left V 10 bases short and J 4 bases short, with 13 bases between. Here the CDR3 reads CATRAGAYGYTF. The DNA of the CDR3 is TGTGCCACCCGAGCAGGGGCCTATGGCTACACCTTC.

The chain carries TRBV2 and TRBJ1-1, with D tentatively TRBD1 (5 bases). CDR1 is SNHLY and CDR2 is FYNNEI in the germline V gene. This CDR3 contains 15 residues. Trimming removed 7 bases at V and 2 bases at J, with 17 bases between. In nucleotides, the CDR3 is TGTGCCAGCACCCTGGGACGGAGCATAAACACTGAAGCTTTCTTT. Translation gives CASTLGRSINTEAFF.

In DNA form, the CDR3 reads TGTGCCAGCAGCCCTAGAGAGGTTGGAGGCTACACCTTC. Translating gives CASSPREVGGYTF. This rearrangement joins TRBV3-1 (or the pseudogene TRBV3-2) to TRBJ1-2; no clear D. Germline CDR1 reads LGHDT; CDR2 reads YNNKEL (reference sequence). V was shortened by 4 bases and J by 8 bases, with 14 bases between the two germline ends. The CDR3 extends over 13 amino acids.